The T cell receptor (beta chain) described here comes from a study of PD-1 blockade in classical Hodgkin lymphoma. Study as a whole: Administration of nivolumab to patients was at 3 mg/kg intravenously every 2 weeks.

Some clones are missing from TCRdb's copy, which holds only in-frame ones; the method was immunoSEQ multiplex PCR. This sample has more than 30,000 clones; approximately 82% occur once, and the top ten carry 16%. Every single patient, without exception, relapsed after autologous stem cell transplantation, and brentuximab vedotin exposure varied. General observations from the study: Relapsed/refractory patients reportedly had lower baseline diversity than newly diagnosed patients. It was CD4+ TCR diversity, not CD8+, that rose significantly by C4D1.

The CDR3 consists of 12 residues. V was pared by 6 bases and J by 3 bases, with 6 bases between. Germline V gene data show CDR1 as MNHNS and CDR2 as SASEGT. Worth noting for this clone: As yet, its antigen is unknown.

Source: peripheral blood mononuclear cells (PBMCs), taken before the second cycle of nivolumab. The chain links TRBV6-1 to TRBJ2-1; no firm D call. The origin of this receptor is a human donor with classical Hodgkin lymphoma. The CDR3 region has the DNA TGTGCCAGCAGGCGGAGCTACAATGAGCAGTTCTTC. As protein: CASRRSYNEQFF.